This T cell receptor (beta chain) was identified in a study of blood T cell repertoires in COVID-19. V trimming: 7 bases; J trimming: 0 bases; junction bases outside the gene matches: 5. The length of the CDR3 is 14 residues. Germline-derived CDR1 and CDR2 are MNHEY and SVGAGI. TCRdb keeps only in-frame clones here, not all; method: immunoSEQ multiplex PCR. The sample carries roughly 220,000 clones, 65% to 90% recorded once. Sequenced material: PBMCs or T cells enriched from blood (not recorded which). The chain has TRBV6-5 and TRBJ2-7; TRBD1 matches at 8 bases. This receptor was obtained from a woman aged 40 to 50 with acute COVID-19. This CDR3 is CASNTQGVSYEQYF. The CDR3 DNA is TGTGCCAGCAATACACAGGGGGTCTCCTACGAGCAGTACTTC.